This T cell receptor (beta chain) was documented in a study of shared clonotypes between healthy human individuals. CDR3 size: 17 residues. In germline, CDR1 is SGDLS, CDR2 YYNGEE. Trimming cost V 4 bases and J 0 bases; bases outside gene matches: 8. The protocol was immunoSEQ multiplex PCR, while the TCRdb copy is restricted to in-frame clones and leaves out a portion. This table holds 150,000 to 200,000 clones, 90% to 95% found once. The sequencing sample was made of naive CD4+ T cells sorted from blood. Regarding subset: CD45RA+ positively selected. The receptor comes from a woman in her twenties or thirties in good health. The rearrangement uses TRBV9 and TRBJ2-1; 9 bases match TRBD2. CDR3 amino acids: CASSPRLAVLSYNEQFF. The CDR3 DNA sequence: TGTGCCAGCAGCCCGAGACTAGCGGTTCTCTCCTACAATGAGCAGTTCTTC.